Following are 5 T cell receptor beta chains from one sample sequenced in a study of blood T cell repertoires in COVID-19. Assay: immunoSEQ multiplex PCR; the TCRdb copy retains only in-frame clones and omits some. The sample has 230,000 or so clones, about 86% seen once; the top ten hold 8.5% to 10%. Input material: peripheral blood. These receptors all come from a man in his forties or fifties with active or convalescent COVID-19.

This chain connects TRBV6-1 to TRBJ2-7; TRBD2 might be the D (7 bases). Germline CDR1 and CDR2: MNHNS and SASEGT. V lost 0 bases and J 5 bases, leaving 20 bases between the germline ends. The CDR3 sequence is 17 residues long. CDR3: CASSEARGGRGGNEQYF. CDR3 nucleotide sequence: TGTGCCAGCAGTGAAGCGCGAGGAGGGAGGGGGGGCAACGAGCAGTACTTC.

The V and J genes are TRBV18 and TRBJ2-1; 9 bases align to TRBD1. Per germline, CDR1 KGHSH and CDR2 LQKENI. The CDR3 is 17 residues long. Unmatched junction bases numbered 17, after V lost 5 bases and J lost 9 bases. The CDR3 loop reads CASSDASPGQGFSEQFF. CDR3 nucleotide sequence: TGTGCCAGCTCAGACGCCTCACCGGGACAGGGTTTTAGTGAGCAGTTCTTC.

The V call is TRBV5-6, the J call TRBJ1-6; 7 bases map to TRBD1. Germline CDR1 is SGHDT and CDR2 is YYEEEE. Trimming took 6 bases from V and 0 from J; bases not matched to a gene: 9. This CDR3 comprises 17 residues. Written as DNA, the CDR3 is TGTGCCAGCACCCTAGGGACAGCCTTCTCCTATAATTCACCCCTCCACTTT. Protein sequence: CASTLGTAFSYNSPLHF.

This rearrangement joins TRBV10-3 to TRBJ1-5; TRBD1 matches 7 bases. The CDR3 covers 13 residues. The junction had 2 bases not matched to a gene; V was cut back by 4 bases and J by 5 bases. Germline CDR1 ENHRY, CDR2 SYGVKD. The CDR3 DNA reads TGTGCCATCAGTGCCCAGGGGGATCAGCCCCAGCATTTT. Amino acid sequence: CAISAQGDQPQHF.

This CDR3 reads CASSTALAGGYNEQFF. The CDR3 DNA follows: TGCGCCAGCAGCACCGCCTTGGCGGGAGGGTATAATGAGCAGTTCTTC. The rearrangement uses TRBV5-1 and TRBJ2-1, with 9 nucleotides matching TRBD2. This CDR3 region has 16 residues. CDR1 is SGHRS and CDR2 is YFSETQ in the germline V gene. The ends lost 4 bases at V and 7 bases at J; junction bases unmatched: 12.